The 13 T cell receptor beta chains in this list originate from one sample, sequenced in a study of blood T cell repertoires in COVID-19 (dated by TCRdb to between 2020 and 2021). The library was built by means of the immunoSEQ multiplex PCR assay. TCRdb retrieved this table from immuneACCESS and kept in-frame rearrangements only. Not all clones are present; in checked studies, unresolved V genes account for under half, and no reason is known for the remainder. The sample contains 150,000 to 200,000 clones, roughly three quarters of them found a single time. The biggest ten clones account for around 5.9% of the sample. Sequenced sample: peripheral blood. All receptors derive from a middle-aged woman with COVID-19, enrolled during active disease.

This sequence joins TRBV11-2 and TRBJ2-5; TRBD1 is a possible D gene (5 bases). The V gene lost 1 base and the J gene lost 3 bases, with 18 bases spanning the gap. The V gene's germline CDR1 is SGHAT and CDR2 FQNNGV. This CDR3 has 17 amino acids. The CDR3 DNA reads as TGTGCCAGCAGCTTAGGCTTAGACAGTATCGCCAAAGAGACCCAGTACTTC. It codes for CASSLGLDSIAKETQYF.

The V call is TRBV9, the J call TRBJ1-1, with TRBD1 matching over 7 bases. Germline V gene data show CDR1 as SGDLS and CDR2 as YYNGEE. The V segment lost 4 bases and the J segment 1 base; nucleotides outside the gene matches: 19. The CDR3 loop spans 19 amino acids. Here the CDR3 reads CASSTYPGTPGQKNTEAFF. The CDR3, as DNA: TGTGCCAGCAGCACTTATCCCGGGACACCGGGACAGAAGAACACTGAAGCTTTCTTT. Complete variable domain (other parts from reference TRBV9 and TRBJ1-1): DSGVTQTPKHLITATGQRVTLRCSPRSGDLSVYWYQQSLDQGLQFLIQYYNGEERAKGNILERFSAQQFPDLHSELNLSSLELGDSALYFCASSTYPGTPGQKNTEAFFGQGTRLTVV.

The chain has TRBV5-4 and TRBJ1-1, with unresolved D. CDR1 and CDR2 from the germline V gene are SGHNT and YYREEE (reference sequence). The length of the CDR3 is 16 residues. Trimming removed 1 base from V and 5 bases from J, with 18 bases in between. For the CDR3, the DNA is TGTGCCAGCAGCTTGCCGTCTTACCGACGAGGGACTGAAGCTTTCTTT. Amino acid sequence: CASSLPSYRRGTEAFF.

The V call is TRBV11-3, the J call TRBJ2-3; 7 nucleotides agree with TRBD2. CDR1 is SGHNT, CDR2 YENEEA, per germline. The CDR3 is made up of 15 amino acids. V lost 1 base, J lost 6 bases, and 7 bases stayed unmatched. The CDR3 spells CASSLVAGEPDTQYF. CDR3 nucleotides: TGTGCCAGCAGCTTAGTGGCGGGGGAGCCGGATACGCAGTATTTT.

This chain joins TRBV29-1 and TRBJ2-6; no clear D gene. Germline V gene sequence: CDR1 SQVTM, CDR2 ANQGSEA. V was shortened by 4 bases and J by 0 bases, with 4 bases between the two germline ends. The CDR3 has 13 residues. The CDR3 region is CSVAVSGANVLTF. CDR3 nucleotide sequence: TGCAGCGTTGCGGTCTCTGGGGCCAACGTCCTGACTTTC.

The gene calls are TRBV28 and TRBJ2-2, with 9 bases lining up with TRBD1. Germline V gene data show CDR1 as MDHEN and CDR2 as SYDVKM. The V segment lost 4 bases and the J segment 6 bases; nucleotides outside the gene matches: 3. The CDR3 extends over 14 amino acids. CDR3 nucleotides: TGTGCCAGCAGTTACGGACAGGGGTCCGGGGAGCTGTTTTTT. This gives the protein CASSYGQGSGELFF.

The rearrangement uses TRBV5-1 and TRBJ1-2; 9 nucleotides match TRBD1. Per germline, CDR1 SGHRS and CDR2 YFSETQ. J lost 4 bases, V lost 4 bases, and 2 bases had no gene match. This CDR3 is 13 amino acids long. The CDR3 protein is CASSPGQGYGYTF. CDR3 in DNA: TGCGCCAGCAGCCCGGGACAGGGCTATGGCTACACCTTC.

The CDR3 loop reads CASSGGTGDDEQYF. CDR3 coding DNA: TGTGCCAGCTCGGGTGGGACAGGGGATGACGAGCAGTACTTC. V is TRBV9 and J is TRBJ2-7, with TRBD1 identical over 10 bases. The CDR3 contains 14 residues. Germline V gene data show CDR1 as SGDLS and CDR2 as YYNGEE. The J segment lost 5 bases and the V segment lost 7 bases, leaving 9 bases of the junction unmatched.

The genes are TRBV30 and TRBJ2-7; 8 bases line up with TRBD1. In germline, CDR1 is GTSNPN, CDR2 SVGIG (reference sequence). V was clipped by 1 base and J by 3 bases; unmatched bases: 5. The CDR3 length is 14 residues. CDR3 bases: TGTGCCTGGAGTGGGAGGACAGGGAGCTACGAGCAGTACTTC. Translation gives CAWSGRTGSYEQYF.

This chain connects TRBV5-1 to TRBJ1-4; D call uncertain. This CDR3 comprises 14 residues. Trimming shortened V by 4 bases and J by 8 bases, and 15 bases separated the two germline ends. Per the germline V gene, CDR1 is SGHRS and CDR2 is YFSETQ. The CDR3 nucleotides are TGCGCCAGCAGCCCGGGAAACGGCGGGGAAAAACTGTTTTTT. Translating gives CASSPGNGGEKLFF.

This chain uses TRBV4-1 with TRBJ2-2; 8 bases fit TRBD1. Trimming cost V 0 bases and J 8 bases; bases outside gene matches: 8. CDR1 is MGHRA and CDR2 is YSYEKL in the germline V gene. This CDR3 has 16 residues. The DNA for the CDR3 is TGCGCCAGCAGCCAAGAAGCGGCCAGGGGGCCAGGGGAGCTGTTTTTT. Its translation is CASSQEAARGPGELFF.

The rearrangement joins TRBV5-1 to TRBJ1-4; 9 positions agree with TRBD1. After removal of 3 bases from V and 4 bases from J, the junction contained 1 base not matched to a gene. This CDR3 is 14 amino acids long. Germline CDR1 SGHRS, CDR2 YFSETQ. CDR3 in amino acids: CASSSDRGNEKLFF. As DNA, the CDR3 is TGCGCCAGCAGCTCGGACAGGGGTAATGAAAAACTGTTTTTT.

This clone came up a few times. The rearrangement joins TRBV3-1 (or the pseudogene TRBV3-2) to TRBJ1-2; 7 positions agree with TRBD1. The CDR3 is 13 residues long. With V trimmed by 4 bases and J by 6 bases, 5 bases remained unmatched. Germline CDR1 LGHDT, CDR2 YNNKEL (reference sequence). The DNA of the CDR3 is TGTGCCAGCAGCCCGGGACAGTTCGATGGCTACACCTTC. It encodes CASSPGQFDGYTF.